This record covers a single TCR beta chain. No antigen is known for it. The protocol was immunoSEQ multiplex PCR, while the TCRdb copy is restricted to in-frame clones and leaves out a portion. The sample lists approximately 1,500,000 clones; 95% to 99% were seen once. The data originate from a study of shared clonotypes between healthy human individuals. This CDR3 is built from 15 residues. From germline, CDR1 is LNHNV and CDR2 YYDKDF (reference sequence). V lost 4 bases and J lost 0; bases outside the gene matches: 6. Broader study findings: Generally, naive subsets came out with larger estimated richness than memory subsets.

The source material was naive CD4+ T cells sorted from blood. Subset: CD45RA+ positively selected. This TCR came from a man aged 30-40 years in good health. The genes are TRBV15 and TRBJ2-7; TRBD1 agrees at 7 bases. CDR3 sequence: CATSKTDRDSYEQYF. The CDR3 coding sequence is TGTGCCACCAGCAAAACCGACAGGGACTCCTACGAGCAGTACTTC. The whole variable domain, filled in from reference TRBV15 and TRBJ2-7, reads DAMVIQNPRYQVTQFGKPVTLSCSQTLNHNVMYWYQQKSSQAPKLLFHYYDKDFNNEADTPDNFQSRRPNTSFCFLDIRSPGLGDTAMYLCATSKTDRDSYEQYFGPGTRLTVT.